This T cell receptor (beta chain) was profiled in a study of blood T cell repertoires in COVID-19. Across the study: The analysed material was cDNA or gDNA that came from T cells, B-cell-depleted T cells, or PBMCs.

TCRdb's copy holds only in-frame clones and misses some; the assay was immunoSEQ multiplex PCR. The sample has some 50,000 clones; roughly four fifths are singletons. Germline V gene data show CDR1 as SGHRS and CDR2 as YFSETQ. Trimming took 4 bases from V and 0 from J, leaving 10 bases between them. The CDR3 length is 14 residues. This sequence originates from a woman older than 75 with acute or convalescent COVID-19. V gene TRBV5-1 combines with J gene TRBJ1-1; possibly TRBD1 for D (6 bases). Sequenced input: peripheral blood. The CDR3 spells CASSPGGLNTEAFF. CDR3 coding DNA: TGCGCCAGCAGCCCCGGGGGGCTGAACACTGAAGCTTTCTTT.